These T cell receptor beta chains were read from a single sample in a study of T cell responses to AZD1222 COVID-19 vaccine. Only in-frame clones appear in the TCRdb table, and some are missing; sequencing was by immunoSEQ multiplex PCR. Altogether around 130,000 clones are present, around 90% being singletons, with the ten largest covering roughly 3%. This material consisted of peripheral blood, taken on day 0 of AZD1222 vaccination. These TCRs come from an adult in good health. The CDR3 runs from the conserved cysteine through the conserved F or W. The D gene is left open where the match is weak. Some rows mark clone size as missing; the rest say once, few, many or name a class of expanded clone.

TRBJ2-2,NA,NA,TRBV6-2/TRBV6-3,CASSYGGEVGELFF,TGTGCCAGCAGTTACGGGGGAGAGGTCGGGGAGCTGTTTTTT
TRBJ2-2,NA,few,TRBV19,CASSIGGDTGELFF,TGTGCCAGTAGTATAGGCGGTGACACCGGGGAGCTGTTTTTT
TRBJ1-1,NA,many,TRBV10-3,CAISESAANTEAFF,TGTGCCATCAGTGAGTCGGCGGCGAACACTGAAGCTTTCTTT
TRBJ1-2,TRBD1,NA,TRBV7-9,CASTRGQGSAGYTF,TGTGCCAGCACCCGAGGACAGGGTAGTGCTGGCTACACCTTC
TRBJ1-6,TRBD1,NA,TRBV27,CASSWGIGGTVNSPLHF,TGTGCCAGCAGTTGGGGAATAGGGGGGACAGTTAATTCACCCCTCCACTTT
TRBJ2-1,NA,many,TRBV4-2,CASSQDKGGYNEQFF,TGTGCCAGCAGCCAAGATAAGGGAGGCTACAATGAGCAGTTCTTC
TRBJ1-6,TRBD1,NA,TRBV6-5,CAGWDRSSYNSPLHF,TGTGCCGGTTGGGACAGAAGCTCCTATAATTCACCCCTCCACTTT
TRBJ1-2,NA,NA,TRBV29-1,CSVARKGRNYGYTF,TGCAGCGTTGCACGTAAGGGGAGAAACTATGGCTACACCTTC
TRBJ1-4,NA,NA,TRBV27,CASSRQANEKLFF,TGTGCCAGCAGTAGACAGGCTAATGAAAAACTGTTTTTT
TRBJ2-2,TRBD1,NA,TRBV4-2,CASSRGQGSGTGELFF,TGTGCCAGCAGCCGGGGACAGGGGAGTGGGACCGGGGAGCTGTTTTTT
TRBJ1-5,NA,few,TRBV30,CAWGRGEGQPQHF,TGTGCCTGGGGTAGGGGGGAGGGCCAGCCCCAGCATTTT
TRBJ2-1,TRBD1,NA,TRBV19,CASSMGQVDEQFF,TGTGCCAGTAGTATGGGACAGGTCGATGAGCAGTTCTTC
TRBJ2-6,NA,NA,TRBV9,CASSEYGANVLTF,TGTGCCAGCAGCGAGTACGGGGCCAACGTCCTGACTTTC
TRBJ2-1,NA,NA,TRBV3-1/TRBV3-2,CASSQGTSSGQFF,TGTGCCAGCAGCCAAGGTACCTCGTCCGGGCAGTTCTTC
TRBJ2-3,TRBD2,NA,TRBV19,CASSIAGTSGYSTDTQYF,TGTGCCAGTAGTATAGCCGGGACTAGCGGCTATAGCACAGATACGCAGTATTTT
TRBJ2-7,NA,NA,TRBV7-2,CASSLQRRSLEQYF,TGTGCCAGCAGCTTACAACGAAGGAGCCTCGAGCAGTACTTC
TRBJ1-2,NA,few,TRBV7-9,CASSLEPDKQVGYTF,TGTGCCAGCAGCTTAGAACCGGACAAGCAAGTCGGCTACACCTTC
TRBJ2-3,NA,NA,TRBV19,CASGWAQNTQYF,TGTGCCAGTGGGTGGGCACAAAATACGCAGTATTTT
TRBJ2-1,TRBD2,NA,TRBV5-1,CASSLGLAGVDEQFF,TGCGCCAGCAGCTTGGGACTAGCGGGAGTCGATGAGCAGTTCTTC
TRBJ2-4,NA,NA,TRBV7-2,CASSLVVGRTGGVNIQYF,TGTGCCAGCAGCTTAGTAGTGGGGAGGACAGGAGGGGTGAACATTCAGTACTTC
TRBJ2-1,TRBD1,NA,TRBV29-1,CSPGTAYNEQFF,TGCAGCCCCGGGACAGCCTACAATGAGCAGTTCTTC
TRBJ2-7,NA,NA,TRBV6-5,CASSYGLSRNEQYF,TGTGCCAGCAGTTACGGCCTTTCACGAAACGAGCAGTACTTC
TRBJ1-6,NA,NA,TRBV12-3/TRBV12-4,CASSMNSPLHF,TGTGCCAGCAGTATGAATTCACCCCTCCACTTT
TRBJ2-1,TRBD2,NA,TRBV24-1,CATSEGLAGGEQFF,TGTGCCACCAGTGAAGGACTAGCGGGAGGGGAGCAGTTCTTC
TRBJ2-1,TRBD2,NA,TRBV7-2,CASSFSGSRYNEQFF,TGTGCCAGCAGCTTTAGCGGGAGTCGCTACAATGAGCAGTTCTTC